This section outlines one T cell receptor (beta chain) sequence together with its context. Its antigen remains unknown. This entry belongs to a study of cytotoxic CD8 clonotypes in ibrutinib-treated CLL. Study-level background: The patient breakdown showed roughly ten relapsed/refractory and under 16 treatment-naive cases, with about 18 IGHV unmutated.

Study-level points and caveats: Baseline levels of clonality went above those of age-matched healthy donors and moved with circulating CD8+ T-cell counts. Increased clonality at ibrutinib response gave way to a return toward baseline at progression. Public clonotypes proved infrequent, and on treatment they shrank or remained steady.

V lost 8 bases to trimming and J lost 3 bases, with 11 bases between them. Germline V gene lookup returns CDR1 MNHNY and CDR2 SVGAGI (reference sequence). This CDR3 is 12 amino acids long. Some clones are missing from TCRdb's copy, which holds only in-frame ones; the method was immunoSEQ multiplex PCR. The sample has about 130,000 clones, 79% seen once; the top ten hold about 13%. This rearrangement joins TRBV6-6 to TRBJ2-7; D is possibly TRBD1 (5 bases). The specimen was PBMCs, collected after 12 months of ibrutinib treatment. This clonotype was sampled from a human donor with chronic lymphocytic leukemia. In DNA, the CDR3 is TGTGCCAGCGGGGCAGGTGGCTACGAGCAGTACTTC. Residues: CASGAGGYEQYF.